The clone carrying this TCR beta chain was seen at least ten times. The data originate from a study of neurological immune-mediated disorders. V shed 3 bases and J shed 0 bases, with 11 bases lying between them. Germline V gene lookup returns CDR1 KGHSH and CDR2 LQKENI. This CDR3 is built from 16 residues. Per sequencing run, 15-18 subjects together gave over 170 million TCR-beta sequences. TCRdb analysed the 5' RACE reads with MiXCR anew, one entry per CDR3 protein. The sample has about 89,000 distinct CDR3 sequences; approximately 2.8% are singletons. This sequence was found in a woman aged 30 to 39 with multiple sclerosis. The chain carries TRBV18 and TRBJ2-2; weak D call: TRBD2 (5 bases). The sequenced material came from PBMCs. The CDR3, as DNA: TGTGCCAGCTCACCCTTGGGAGATTCGAACACCGGGGAGCTGTTTTTT. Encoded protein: CASSPLGDSNTGELFF.